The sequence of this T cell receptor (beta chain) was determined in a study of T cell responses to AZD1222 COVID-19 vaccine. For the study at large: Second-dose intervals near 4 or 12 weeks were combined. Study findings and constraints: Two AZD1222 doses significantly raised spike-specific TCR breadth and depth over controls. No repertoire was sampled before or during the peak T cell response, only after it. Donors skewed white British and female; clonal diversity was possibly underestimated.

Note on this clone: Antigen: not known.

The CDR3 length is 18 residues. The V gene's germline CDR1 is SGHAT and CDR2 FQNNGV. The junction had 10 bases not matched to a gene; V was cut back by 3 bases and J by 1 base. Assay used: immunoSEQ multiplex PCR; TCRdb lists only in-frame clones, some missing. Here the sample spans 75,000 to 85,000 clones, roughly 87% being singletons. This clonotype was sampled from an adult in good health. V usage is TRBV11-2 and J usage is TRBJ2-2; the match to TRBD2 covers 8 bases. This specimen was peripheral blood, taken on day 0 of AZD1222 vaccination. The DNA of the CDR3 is TGTGCCAGCAGCTTGACGGGGACTAGACTGTTGAACACCGGGGAGCTGTTTTTT. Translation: CASSLTGTRLLNTGELFF.